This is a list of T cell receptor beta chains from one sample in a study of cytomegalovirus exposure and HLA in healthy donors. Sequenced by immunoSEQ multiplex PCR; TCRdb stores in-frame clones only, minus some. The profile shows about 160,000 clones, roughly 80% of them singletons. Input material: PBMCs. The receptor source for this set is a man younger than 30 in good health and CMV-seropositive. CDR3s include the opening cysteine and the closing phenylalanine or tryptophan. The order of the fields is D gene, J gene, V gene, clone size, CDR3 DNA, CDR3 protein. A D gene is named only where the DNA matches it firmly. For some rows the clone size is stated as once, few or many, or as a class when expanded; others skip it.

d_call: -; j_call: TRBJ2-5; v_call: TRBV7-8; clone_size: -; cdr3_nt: TGTGCCAGCAGCTCAGAGGGACTGGTGTACCAAGAGACCCAGTACTTC; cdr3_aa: CASSSEGLVYQETQYF
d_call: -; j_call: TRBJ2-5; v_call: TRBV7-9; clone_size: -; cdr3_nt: TGTGCCAGCAGCTTAGCCCGGGGTATGGAGACCCAGTACTTC; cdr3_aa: CASSLARGMETQYF
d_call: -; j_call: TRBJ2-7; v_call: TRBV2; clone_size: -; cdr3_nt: TGTGCCAGCAGGGCCTACAGACAGGGAGGTTTAAGGGACTTC; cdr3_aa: CASRAYRQGGLRDF
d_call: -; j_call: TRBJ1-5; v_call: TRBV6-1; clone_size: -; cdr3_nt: TGTGCCAGCAGTTTAGTAAGCAATCAGCCCCAGCATTTT; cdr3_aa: CASSLVSNQPQHF
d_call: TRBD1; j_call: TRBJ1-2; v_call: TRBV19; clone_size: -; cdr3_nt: TGTGCCAGTAGACGACAGGGGACGAACTATGGCTACACCTTC; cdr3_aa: CASRRQGTNYGYTF
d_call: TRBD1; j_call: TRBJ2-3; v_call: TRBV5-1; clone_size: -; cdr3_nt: TGCGCCAGCAGCGAGTGGACAGGGGGCGCAGATACGCAGTATTTT; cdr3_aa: CASSEWTGGADTQYF
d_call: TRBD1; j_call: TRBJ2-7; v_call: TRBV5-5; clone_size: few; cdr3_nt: TGTGCCAGCAGCTGGACAGGGAACGAGCAGTACTTC; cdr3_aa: CASSWTGNEQYF
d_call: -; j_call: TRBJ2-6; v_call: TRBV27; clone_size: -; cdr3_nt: TGTGCCAGCTGTTCGCCAGGGGCTGGGGCCAACGTCCTGACTTTC; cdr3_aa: CASCSPGAGANVLTF
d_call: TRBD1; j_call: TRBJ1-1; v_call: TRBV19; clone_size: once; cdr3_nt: TGTGCCAGTAGTTCTGAGCCAAGGGGGCCAGTGAACACTGAAGCTTTCTTT; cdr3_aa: CASSSEPRGPVNTEAFF
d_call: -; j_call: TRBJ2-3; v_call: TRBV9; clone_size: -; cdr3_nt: TGTGCCAGCAGCGTAGGTCAGTGGGGGGGCCCTGATACGCAGTATTTT; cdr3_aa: CASSVGQWGGPDTQYF
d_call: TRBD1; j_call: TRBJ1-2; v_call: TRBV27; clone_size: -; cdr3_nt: TGTGCCAGCAGTTCTTCACGCCGGGACAGGAAAATTGGGGACTATGGCTACACCTTC; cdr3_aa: CASSSSRRDRKIGDYGYTF
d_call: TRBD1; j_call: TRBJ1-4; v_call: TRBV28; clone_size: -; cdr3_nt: TGTGCCAGCAGTCTGCGCGTGACAGGGGCGAATGAAAAACTGTTTTTT; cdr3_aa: CASSLRVTGANEKLFF
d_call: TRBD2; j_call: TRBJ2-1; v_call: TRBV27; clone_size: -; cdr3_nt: TGTGCCAGCAGTACAAACCCTAGCGGGATATACAATGAGCAGTTCTTC; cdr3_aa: CASSTNPSGIYNEQFF
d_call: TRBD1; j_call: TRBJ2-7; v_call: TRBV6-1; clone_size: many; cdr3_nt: TGTGCCAGCAGTGAAGGGGGGACAGGGTCCTACGAGCAGTACTTC; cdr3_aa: CASSEGGTGSYEQYF
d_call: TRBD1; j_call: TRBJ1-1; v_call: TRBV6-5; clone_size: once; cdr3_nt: TGTGCCAGCAGGCCAGGACAGGGGATAAGGACTGAAGCTTTCTTT; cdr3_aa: CASRPGQGIRTEAFF
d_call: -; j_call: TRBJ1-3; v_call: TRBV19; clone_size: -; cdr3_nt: TGTGCCAGTAGTATATCAGTGGGAGTTGGAAACACCATATATTTT; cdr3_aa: CASSISVGVGNTIYF
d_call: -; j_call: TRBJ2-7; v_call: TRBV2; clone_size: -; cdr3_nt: TGTGCCAGCAGTGAAGCGCAGGGTCTTTCCTACGAGCAGTACTTC; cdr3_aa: CASSEAQGLSYEQYF
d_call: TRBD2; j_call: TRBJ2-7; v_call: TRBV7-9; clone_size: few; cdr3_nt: TGTGCCAGCAGCGCGCCACTAGCGACGACCTACGAGCAGTACTTC; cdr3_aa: CASSAPLATTYEQYF
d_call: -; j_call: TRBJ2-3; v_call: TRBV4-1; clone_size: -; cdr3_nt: TGCGCCAGCAGCCAAGGCGCCAACCGAGATACGCAGTATTTT; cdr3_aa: CASSQGANRDTQYF
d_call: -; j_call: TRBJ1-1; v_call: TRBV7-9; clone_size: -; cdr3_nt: TGTGCCACAGTCGCCTTTGCCACAGCAGACACTGAAGCTTTCTTT; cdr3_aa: CATVAFATADTEAFF
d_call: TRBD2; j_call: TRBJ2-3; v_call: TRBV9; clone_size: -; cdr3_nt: TGTGCCAGCAGCGCGGACGGGACTAGTGGGGACATTAGCACAGATACGCAGTATTTT; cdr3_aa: CASSADGTSGDISTDTQYF
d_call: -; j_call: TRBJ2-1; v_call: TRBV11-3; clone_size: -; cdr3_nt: TGTGCCAGCAGCTTAGATCTCGGTTCCGGCAATGAGCAGTTCTTC; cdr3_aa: CASSLDLGSGNEQFF
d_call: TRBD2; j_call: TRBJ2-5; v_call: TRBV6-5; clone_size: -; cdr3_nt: TGTGCCAGCAGCAACGGGGGGGTTCGAGGAGAGACCCAGTACTTC; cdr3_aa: CASSNGGVRGETQYF
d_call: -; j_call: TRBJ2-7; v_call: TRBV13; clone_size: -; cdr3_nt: TGTGCCAGCAGCTCGGGAGTGGGTACTACGTACGAGCAGTACTTC; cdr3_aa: CASSSGVGTTYEQYF
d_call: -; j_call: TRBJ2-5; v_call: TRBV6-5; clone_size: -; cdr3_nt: TGTGCCAGCAGTTCGCAGAAGGAGACCCAGTACTTC; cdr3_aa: CASSSQKETQYF
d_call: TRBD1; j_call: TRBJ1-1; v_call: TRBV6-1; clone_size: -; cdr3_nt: TGTGCCAGCAGCTATATACCAGGGACAGGGGGAGAAGCTTTCTTT; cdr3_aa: CASSYIPGTGGEAFF
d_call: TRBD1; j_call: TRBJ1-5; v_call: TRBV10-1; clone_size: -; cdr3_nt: TGCGCCAGCAGTGACGGACAGGGGGCGCCCCGAAGGCCCCAGCATTTT; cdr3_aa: CASSDGQGAPRRPQHF
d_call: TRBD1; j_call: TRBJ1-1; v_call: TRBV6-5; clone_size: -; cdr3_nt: TGTGCCAGCAGTTACCTAACCGGGACAGGTGAAGTTTCGGCTTTCTTT; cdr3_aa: CASSYLTGTGEVSAFF
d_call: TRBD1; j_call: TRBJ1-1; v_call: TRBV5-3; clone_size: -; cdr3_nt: TGTGCCAGAAGCCCTTTAATGACAGGGGCAGCTTTCTTT; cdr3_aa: CARSPLMTGAAFF
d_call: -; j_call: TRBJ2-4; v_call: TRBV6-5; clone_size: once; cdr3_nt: TGTGCCAGCAGCCCCTTGAACAGCGCCAAAAACATTCAGTACTTC; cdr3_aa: CASSPLNSAKNIQYF
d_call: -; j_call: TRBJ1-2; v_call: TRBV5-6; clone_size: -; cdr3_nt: TGTGCCAGCAGGCCCCGGGGTAGATCTAACTATGGCTACACCTTC; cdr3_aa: CASRPRGRSNYGYTF
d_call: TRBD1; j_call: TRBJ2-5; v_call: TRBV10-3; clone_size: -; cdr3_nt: TGTGCCATCAGTGACCCATCCGGGACAGGGCAAGAGACCCAGTACTTC; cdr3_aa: CAISDPSGTGQETQYF
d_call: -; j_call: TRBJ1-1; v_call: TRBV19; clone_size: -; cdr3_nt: TGTGCCAGTAGGACAGGCACTGAAGCTTTCTTT; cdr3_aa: CASRTGTEAFF
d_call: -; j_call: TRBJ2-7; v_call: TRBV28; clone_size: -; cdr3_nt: TGTGCCAGCCTAGCGTCAGGCTCCCTCATGGAGCAGTACTTC; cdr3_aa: CASLASGSLMEQYF
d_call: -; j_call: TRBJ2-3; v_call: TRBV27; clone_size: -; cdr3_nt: TGTGCCAGCAGTCCCTTTTCAGATACGCAGTATTTT; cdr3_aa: CASSPFSDTQYF
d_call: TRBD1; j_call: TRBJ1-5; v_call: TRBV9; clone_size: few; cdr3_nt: TGTGCCAGCAGCGCAGGGGGCCCCGAGCCCCAGCATTTT; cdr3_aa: CASSAGGPEPQHF
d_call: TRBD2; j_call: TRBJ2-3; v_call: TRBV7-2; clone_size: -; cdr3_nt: TGTGCCAGCAGCCCTTTCGCGTCCGGACTAGCGGGAGGGGATACGCAGTATTTT; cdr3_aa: CASSPFASGLAGGDTQYF
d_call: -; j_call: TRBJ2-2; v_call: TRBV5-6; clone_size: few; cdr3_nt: TGTGCCAGCAGCCACCGCGATAGCGGGAACACCGGGGAGCTGTTTTTT; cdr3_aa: CASSHRDSGNTGELFF
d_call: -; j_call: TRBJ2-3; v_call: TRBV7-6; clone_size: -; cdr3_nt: TGTGCCAGCAGCTTAGAGCATGGAGGGCGCACAGATACGCAGTATTTT; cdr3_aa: CASSLEHGGRTDTQYF
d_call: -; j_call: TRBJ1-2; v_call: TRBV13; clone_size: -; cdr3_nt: TGTGCCAGCAGCTCCCGAGGATCGTCTAGGGGCTACACCTTC; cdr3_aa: CASSSRGSSRGYTF
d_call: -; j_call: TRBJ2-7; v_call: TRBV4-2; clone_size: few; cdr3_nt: TGTGCCAGCAGCCCCGAGGACAGAGCCTACGAGCAGTACTTC; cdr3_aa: CASSPEDRAYEQYF
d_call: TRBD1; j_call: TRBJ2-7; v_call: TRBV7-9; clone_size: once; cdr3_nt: TGTGCCAGCAGCTTCGACAGGGGGCAATCCGAGCAGTACTTC; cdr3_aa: CASSFDRGQSEQYF
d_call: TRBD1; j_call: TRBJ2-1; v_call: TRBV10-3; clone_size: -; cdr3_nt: TGTGCCATCGGGGGACAGCCCATAAACAATGAGCAGTTCTTC; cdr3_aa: CAIGGQPINNEQFF
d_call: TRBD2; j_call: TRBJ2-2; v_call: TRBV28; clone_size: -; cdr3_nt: TGTGCCACCCAGGGGAACGGGAGGGCCGGTACCGGGGAGCTGTTTTTT; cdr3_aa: CATQGNGRAGTGELFF
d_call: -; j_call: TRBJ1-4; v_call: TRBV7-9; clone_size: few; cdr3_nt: TGTGCCAGCAGCCCACAGCGGCCTGGGGAAAAACTGTTTTTT; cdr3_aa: CASSPQRPGEKLFF
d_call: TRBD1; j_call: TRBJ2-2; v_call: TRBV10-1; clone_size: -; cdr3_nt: TGCGCCAGCAGTGAGTCGACCCTGGGGGACAGCACCGGGGAGCTGTTTTTT; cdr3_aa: CASSESTLGDSTGELFF
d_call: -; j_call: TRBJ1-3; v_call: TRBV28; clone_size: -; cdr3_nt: TGTGCCAGCAGTTTTAGCTCTGGAAACACCATATATTTT; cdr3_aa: CASSFSSGNTIYF